A selection of T cell receptor beta chains follows, all from one sample in a study of blood T cell repertoires in COVID-19. The data were produced by immunoSEQ multiplex PCR, yet TCRdb's version contains in-frame clones alone and is incomplete. The top ten hold 3.5% to 4% of the sample, which has 60,000 to 90,000 clones, 84% seen once. Sequencing was done on a sample of peripheral blood. These receptors came from a man aged 45-65 years with acute or convalescent COVID-19. Each CDR3 is given with its conserved first and last residue. The D gene is left open where the match is weak. A row's size may be missing; if present it is once, few, many or a size class.

clone_size	v_call	j_call	d_call	cdr3_nt	cdr3_aa
once	TRBV4-2	TRBJ1-6	TRBD1	TGTGCCAGCAGCCAAGGACAGGGGAATTCACCCCTCCACTTT	CASSQGQGNSPLHF
NA	TRBV7-2	TRBJ1-4	NA	TGTGCCAGCAGCTTAGGCGGCTGGAGGGAATTAGGGGAAAAACTGTTTTTT	CASSLGGWRELGEKLFF
once	TRBV18	TRBJ1-1	TRBD1	TGTGCCAGCTCACCAAACCTACAGGGGCAGACTGAAGCTTTCTTT	CASSPNLQGQTEAFF
NA	TRBV10-2	TRBJ1-1	NA	TGCGCCAGCAGAGTCCAGGGGAAAAACACTGAAGCTTTCTTT	CASRVQGKNTEAFF
NA	TRBV15	TRBJ1-2	TRBD1	TGTGCCACCAGCAGCGGGACAGGGTATAGTGGCTACACCTTC	CATSSGTGYSGYTF
NA	TRBV9	TRBJ2-7	NA	TGTGCCAGCAGCGTATATCAGGGGAGTTACGAGCAGTACTTC	CASSVYQGSYEQYF
NA	TRBV11-2	TRBJ2-3	TRBD2	TGTGCCAGCAGCTTAGTAGGTCTAGCGGTTTACACAGATACGCAGTATTTT	CASSLVGLAVYTDTQYF
NA	TRBV2	TRBJ2-5	TRBD2	TGTGCCAGCAGTGAAGGGCTAGCGGGATGGCGAGAGACCCAGTACTTC	CASSEGLAGWRETQYF
NA	TRBV2	TRBJ2-7	NA	TGTGCCACCAAGGGGACTCTGAGCTCCTACGAGCAGTACTTC	CATKGTLSSYEQYF
NA	TRBV19	TRBJ1-2	TRBD1	TGTGCCAGTAGACCCGCTCCCCCGGACAGGGGGCGCATCGAGTTTTATGGCTACACCTTC	CASRPAPPDRGRIEFYGYTF
NA	TRBV7-2	TRBJ2-5	TRBD2	TGTGCCAGCAGCTTCTCCCGGGGGGGCCGTCGAGAGACCCAGTACTTC	CASSFSRGGRRETQYF
NA	TRBV27	TRBJ1-1	TRBD1	TGTGCCAGCAGTTTCTCCTTCCTGAACAGGGGGCGAGAAGCTTTCTTT	CASSFSFLNRGREAFF
NA	TRBV24-1	TRBJ2-2	NA	TGTGCCACCAGTGACCAAAGGGGGTGGGCGAACACCGGGGAGCTGTTTTTT	CATSDQRGWANTGELFF
once	TRBV6-5	TRBJ1-1	TRBD1	TGTGCCAGCAGTTACTTGGACAGGATGGGGACTGAAGCTTTCTTT	CASSYLDRMGTEAFF
NA	TRBV5-6	TRBJ2-7	NA	TGTGCCAGCAGCTGGCGGACAAGCCCCTACGAGCAGTACTTC	CASSWRTSPYEQYF
NA	TRBV6-6	TRBJ1-4	TRBD1	TGTGCCAGCAGTACTGACAGGGCGATCCGTGAAAAACTGTTTTTT	CASSTDRAIREKLFF
NA	TRBV12-3/TRBV12-4	TRBJ2-1	NA	TGTGCCAGCAGTGGCTCTAGCTATGGGCGGTTCTTC	CASSGSSYGRFF
NA	TRBV7-2	TRBJ1-5	TRBD1	TGTGCCAGCAGTGCAGCCGGGGGCAGGGGGAGTGGGCCCCAGCATTTT	CASSAAGGRGSGPQHF